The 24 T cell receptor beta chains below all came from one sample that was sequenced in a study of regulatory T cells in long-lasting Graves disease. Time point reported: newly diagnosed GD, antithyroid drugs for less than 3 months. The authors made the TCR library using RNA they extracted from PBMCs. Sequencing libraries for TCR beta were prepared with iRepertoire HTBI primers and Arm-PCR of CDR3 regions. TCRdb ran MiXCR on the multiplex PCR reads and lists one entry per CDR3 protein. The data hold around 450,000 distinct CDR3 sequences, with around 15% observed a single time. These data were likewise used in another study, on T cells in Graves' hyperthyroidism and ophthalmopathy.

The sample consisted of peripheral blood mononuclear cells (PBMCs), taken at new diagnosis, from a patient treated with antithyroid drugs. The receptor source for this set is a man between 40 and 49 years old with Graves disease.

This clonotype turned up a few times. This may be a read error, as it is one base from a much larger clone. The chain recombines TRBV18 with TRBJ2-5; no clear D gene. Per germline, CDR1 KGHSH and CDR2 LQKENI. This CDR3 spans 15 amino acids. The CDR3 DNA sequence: TGTGCCAACTCACCACCGTCAGCAGGCCCAGAGACCCAGTACTTC. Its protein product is CANSPPSAGPETQYF.

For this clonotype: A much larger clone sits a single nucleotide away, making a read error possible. The CDR3 coding sequence is TGCGCCAGCAGACAGACCCTGGGACTAGCTCGCGCAGATACGCAGTATTTT. Translation: CASRQTLGLARADTQYF. The chain combines TRBV5-1 with TRBJ2-3; 9 positions agree with TRBD2. The trim removed 5 bases at V and 4 bases at J, leaving 14 bases unmatched. Looked up from germline, CDR1 is SGHRS and CDR2 is YFSETQ. This CDR3 is 17 amino acids long.

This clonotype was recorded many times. CDR3 residues: CASSSPERARYEQYF. DNA of the CDR3: TGTGCCAGCAGTTCCCCCGAGCGGGCTAGGTACGAGCAGTACTTC. This sequence joins TRBV28 and TRBJ2-7, with a tentative D call TRBD2 (6 bases). CDR1 and CDR2 from the germline V gene are MDHEN and SYDVKM. The CDR3 contains 15 residues. V lost 4 bases to trimming and J lost 4 bases, with 17 bases between them.

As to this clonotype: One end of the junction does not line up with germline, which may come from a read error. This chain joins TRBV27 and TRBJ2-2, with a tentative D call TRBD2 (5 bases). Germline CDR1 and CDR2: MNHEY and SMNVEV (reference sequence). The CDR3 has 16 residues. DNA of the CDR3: TGTGCCAGCACCGAACCGCAGCTAGTGAGCACCGGGGAGCTGCTTTTT. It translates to CASTEPQLVSTGELLF.

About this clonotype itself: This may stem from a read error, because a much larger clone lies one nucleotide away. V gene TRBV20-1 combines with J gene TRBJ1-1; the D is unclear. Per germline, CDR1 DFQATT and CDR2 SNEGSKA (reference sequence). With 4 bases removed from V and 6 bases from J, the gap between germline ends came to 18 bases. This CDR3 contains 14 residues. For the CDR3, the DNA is TGCAGTGCTATGCCCCTTTCGGGAAACGCTGAAGCTTTCTTT. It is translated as CSAMPLSGNAEAFF.

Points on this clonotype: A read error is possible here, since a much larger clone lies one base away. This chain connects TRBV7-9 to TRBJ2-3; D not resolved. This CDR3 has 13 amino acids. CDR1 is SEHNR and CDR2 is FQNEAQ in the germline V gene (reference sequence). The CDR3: CAGSIPGGHTQYF. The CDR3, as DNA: TGTGCCGGCAGCATCCCTGGTGGCCATACGCAGTATTTT.

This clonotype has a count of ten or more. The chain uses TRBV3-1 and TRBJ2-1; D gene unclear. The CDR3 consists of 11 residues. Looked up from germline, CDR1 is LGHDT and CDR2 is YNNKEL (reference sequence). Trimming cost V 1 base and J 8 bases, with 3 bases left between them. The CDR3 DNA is TGTGCCAGCAGCCAAGGCTATGAGCAGTTCTTC. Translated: CASSQGYEQFF.

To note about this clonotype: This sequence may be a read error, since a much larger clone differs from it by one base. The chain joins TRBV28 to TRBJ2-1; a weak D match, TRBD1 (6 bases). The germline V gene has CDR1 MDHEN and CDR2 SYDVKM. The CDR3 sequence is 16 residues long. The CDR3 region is CASSLGSPRGGREQLF. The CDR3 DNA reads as TGTGCCAGCAGTTTAGGCTCCCCTCGAGGGGGACGTGAGCAGCTCTTC.

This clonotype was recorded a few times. Written as DNA, the CDR3 is TGTGCCAGTAGTATCGGAGGTCGGACTTCGCCCCTCCACTTT. Translation: CASSIGGRTSPLHF. The chain recombines TRBV19 with TRBJ1-6; D unresolved. Trimming left V 3 bases short and J 13 bases short, with 16 bases between. The CDR3 covers 14 residues. Germline CDR1 reads LNHDA; CDR2 reads SQIVND (reference sequence). The variable domain in full, completed from reference TRBV19 and TRBJ1-6, reads DGGITQSPKYLFRKEGQNVTLSCEQNLNHDAMYWYRQDPGQGLRLIYYSQIVNDFQKGDIAEGYSVSREKKESFPLTVTSAQKNPTAFYLCASSIGGRTSPLHFGNGTRLTVT.

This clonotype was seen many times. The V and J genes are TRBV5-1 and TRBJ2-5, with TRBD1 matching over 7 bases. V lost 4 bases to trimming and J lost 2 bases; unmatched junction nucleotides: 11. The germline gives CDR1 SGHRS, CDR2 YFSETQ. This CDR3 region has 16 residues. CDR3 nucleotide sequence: TGCGCCAGCAGCCCTTTGATGACAGGGTTACAAGAGACCCAGTACTTC. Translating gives CASSPLMTGLQETQYF.

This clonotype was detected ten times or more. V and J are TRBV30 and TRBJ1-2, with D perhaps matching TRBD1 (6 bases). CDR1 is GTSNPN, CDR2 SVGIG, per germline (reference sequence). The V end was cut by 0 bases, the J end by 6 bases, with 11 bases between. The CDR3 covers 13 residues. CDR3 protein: CAWSVPRGNGYTF. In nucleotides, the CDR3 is TGTGCCTGGAGTGTACCCAGGGGTAATGGCTACACCTTC.

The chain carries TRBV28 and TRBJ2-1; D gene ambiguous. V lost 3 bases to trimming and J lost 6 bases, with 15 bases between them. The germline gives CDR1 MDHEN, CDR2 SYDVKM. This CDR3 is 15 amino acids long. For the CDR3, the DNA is TGTGCCAGCAGTTTGCGGAACCAGCCCTCCAATGAGCAGTTCTTC. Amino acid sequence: CASSLRNQPSNEQFF.

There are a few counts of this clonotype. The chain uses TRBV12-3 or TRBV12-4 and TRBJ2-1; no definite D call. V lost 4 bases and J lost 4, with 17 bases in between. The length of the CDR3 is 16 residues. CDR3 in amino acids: CASSYTLPSAYNEQFF. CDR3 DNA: TGTGCCAGCAGTTATACCCTGCCTTCTGCGTACAATGAGCAGTTCTTC.

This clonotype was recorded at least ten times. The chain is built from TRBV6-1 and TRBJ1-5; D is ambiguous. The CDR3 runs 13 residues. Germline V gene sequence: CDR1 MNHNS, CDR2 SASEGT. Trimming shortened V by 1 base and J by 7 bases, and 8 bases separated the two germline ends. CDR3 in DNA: TGTGCCAGCAGTGAAGGGGGTGGGCAGCCCCAGCATTTT. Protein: CASSEGGGQPQHF.

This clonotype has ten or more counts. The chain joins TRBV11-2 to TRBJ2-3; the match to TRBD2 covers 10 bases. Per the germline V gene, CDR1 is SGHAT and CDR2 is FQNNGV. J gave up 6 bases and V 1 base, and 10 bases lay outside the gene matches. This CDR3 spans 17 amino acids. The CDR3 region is CASSLGDLAGAYDTQYF. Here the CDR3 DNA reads TGTGCCAGCAGCTTAGGGGACCTAGCGGGAGCCTACGATACGCAGTATTTT.

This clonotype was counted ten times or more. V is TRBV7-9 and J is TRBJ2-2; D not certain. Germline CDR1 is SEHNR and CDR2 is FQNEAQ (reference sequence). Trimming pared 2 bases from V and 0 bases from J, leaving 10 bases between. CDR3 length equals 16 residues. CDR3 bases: TGTGCCAGCAGCTTAAGTAGGGATTCGAACACCGGGGAGCTGTTTTTT. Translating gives CASSLSRDSNTGELFF.

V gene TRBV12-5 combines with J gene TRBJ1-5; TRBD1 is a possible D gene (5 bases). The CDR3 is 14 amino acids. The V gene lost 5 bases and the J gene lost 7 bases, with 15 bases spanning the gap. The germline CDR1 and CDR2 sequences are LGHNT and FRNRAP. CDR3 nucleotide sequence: TGTGCTAGTGGTCTTGGGGCAGAGGGACAGCCCCAGCATTTT. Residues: CASGLGAEGQPQHF.

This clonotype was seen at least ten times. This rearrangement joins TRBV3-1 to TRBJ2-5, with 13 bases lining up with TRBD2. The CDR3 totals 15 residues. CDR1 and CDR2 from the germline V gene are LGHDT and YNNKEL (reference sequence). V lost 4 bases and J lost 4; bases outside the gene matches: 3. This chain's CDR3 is CASSPGLAGVETQYF. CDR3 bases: TGTGCCAGCAGCCCCGGACTAGCGGGAGTAGAGACCCAGTACTTC.

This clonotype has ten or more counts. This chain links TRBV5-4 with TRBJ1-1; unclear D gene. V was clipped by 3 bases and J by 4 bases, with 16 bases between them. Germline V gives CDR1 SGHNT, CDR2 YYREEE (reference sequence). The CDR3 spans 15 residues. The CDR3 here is CASSSNSRGFTEAFF. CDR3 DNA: TGTGCCAGCAGCTCAAACTCGCGGGGATTCACTGAAGCTTTCTTT. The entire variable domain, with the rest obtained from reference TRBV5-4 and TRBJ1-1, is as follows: ETGVTQSPTHLIKTRGQQVTLRCSSQSGHNTVSWYQQALGQGPQFIFQYYREEENGRGNFPPRFSGLQFPNYSSELNVNALELDDSALYLCASSSNSRGFTEAFFGQGTRLTVV.

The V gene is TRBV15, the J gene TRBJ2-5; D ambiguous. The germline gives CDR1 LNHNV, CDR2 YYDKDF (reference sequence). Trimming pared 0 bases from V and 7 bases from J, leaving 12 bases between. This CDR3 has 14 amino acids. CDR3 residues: CATSREGNKLTQYF. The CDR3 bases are TGTGCCACCAGCAGAGAAGGGAATAAGTTGACCCAGTACTTC.

CDR3 nucleotide sequence: TGTGCCAGCTCACCACCGGCAGGCCCTTACAACGAGCAGTACTTC. This gives the protein CASSPPAGPYNEQYF. The chain is built from TRBV18 and TRBJ2-7; no clear D. Germline CDR1 reads KGHSH; CDR2 reads LQKENI. This CDR3 is 15 amino acids long. The germline V and J ends were trimmed by 0 bases and 5 bases, with 14 bases remaining between them.

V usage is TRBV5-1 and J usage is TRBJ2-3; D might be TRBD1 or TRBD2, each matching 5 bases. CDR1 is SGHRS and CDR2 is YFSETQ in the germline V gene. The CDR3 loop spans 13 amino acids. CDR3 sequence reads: CVTRDENTDTQYF. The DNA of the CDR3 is TGCGTGACCCGGGACGAAAACACAGATACGCAGTATTTT.

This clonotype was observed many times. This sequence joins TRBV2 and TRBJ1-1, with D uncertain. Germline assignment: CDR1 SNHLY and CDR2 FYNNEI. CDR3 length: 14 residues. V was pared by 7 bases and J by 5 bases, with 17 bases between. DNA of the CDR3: TGTGCCAGCATGGAAAATTCCAAGGGTACTGAAGCTTTCTTT. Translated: CASMENSKGTEAFF.

The CDR3 here is CASRGGLPETQYF. The CDR3 DNA is TGTGCCAGCAGAGGGGGACTACCAGAGACCCAGTACTTC. The chain is built from TRBV28 and TRBJ2-5; tentative D call: TRBD2 (7 bases). V shed 6 bases and J shed 4 bases, with 12 bases lying between them. CDR1 is MDHEN and CDR2 is SYDVKM in the germline V gene. The CDR3 length is 13 residues.